A selection of T cell receptor beta chains follows, all from one sample in a study of OX40 agonist ivuxolimab in advanced cancers. Only in-frame clones appear in the TCRdb table, and some are missing; sequencing was by immunoSEQ multiplex PCR. This sample has 78,000 or so clones; 85% occur once, and the top ten carry roughly 17%. This specimen was CD4+ or CD8+ T cells sorted from blood, taken in a trial of the OX40 agonist ivuxolimab. These receptors all stem from an adult with an advanced solid tumor such as melanoma, head and neck, liver or kidney cancer. CDR3s include the opening cysteine and the closing phenylalanine or tryptophan. Each record gives: J gene, D gene, clone size, V gene, CDR3 DNA, CDR3 protein. The D gene is left open where the match is weak. Clone size, where shown, is once, few, many, or a class for clones that have expanded.

>TRBJ2-1|-|few|TRBV5-1
TGCGCCAGCAGCTTGGAGGGCCAGGGGCTCTACAATGAGCAGTTCTTC
CASSLEGQGLYNEQFF
>TRBJ1-5|-|-|TRBV4-1
TGCGCCAGCAGCCAAGATGGAGGCATCAATCAGCCCCAGCATTTT
CASSQDGGINQPQHF
>TRBJ1-2|-|-|TRBV18
TGTGCCAGCTCGACACAAGGGGGGGCTCGCTACACCTTC
CASSTQGGARYTF
>TRBJ2-2|-|-|TRBV29-1
TGCAGCGTTGAAGGAGGGGCCGGGGAGCTGTTTTTT
CSVEGGAGELFF
>TRBJ1-4|TRBD1|-|TRBV7-2
TGTGCCAGCAGCCGGGACAGGGGATTTGAAAAACTGTTTTTT
CASSRDRGFEKLFF
>TRBJ1-2|-|-|TRBV28
TGTGCCAGCAGTTTCGGTACCCCCAATTTATATGGCTACACCTTC
CASSFGTPNLYGYTF
>TRBJ2-5|TRBD2|-|TRBV4-1
TGCGCCAGCAGCCAAGACCACGGACTAGCGGGAGGGATGAGCCAAGAGACCCAGTACTTC
CASSQDHGLAGGMSQETQYF
>TRBJ1-2|-|-|TRBV14
TGTGCCAGCAGCCCCCGAGGAATACAGGTCCAGGGCTACACCTTC
CASSPRGIQVQGYTF
>TRBJ2-7|-|-|TRBV27
TGTGCCAGCAGTTTTAAAGGGTCCGGGACGGCTCGCTACGAGCAGTACTTC
CASSFKGSGTARYEQYF
>TRBJ1-5|-|-|TRBV28
TGTGCCAGCCGCCCCGCGGGGAGTAGCAATCAGCCCCAGCATTTT
CASRPAGSSNQPQHF
>TRBJ2-5|-|-|TRBV18
TGTGCCAGCTCACCAGGAAGGGCCCAAGAGACCCAGTACTTC
CASSPGRAQETQYF
>TRBJ2-1|-|-|TRBV29-1
TGCAGCGTTGGGGAGAGCTCCTACAATGAGCAGTTCTTC
CSVGESSYNEQFF
>TRBJ1-2|-|-|TRBV14
TGTGCCAGCAGCCAAGCCGGTGGTGGCACTATAGGCTACACCTTC
CASSQAGGGTIGYTF
>TRBJ2-6|-|-|TRBV18
TGTGCCAGCTCCCCGGACTTGTCTGGGGCCAACGTCCTGACTTTC
CASSPDLSGANVLTF
>TRBJ1-1|-|-|TRBV19
TGTGCCAGTAGTATTGACAGGCAGGTCACTGAAGCTTTCTTT
CASSIDRQVTEAFF
>TRBJ1-5|TRBD1|-|TRBV7-4
TGTGCCAGCAGCTTAGGGGGGACAGGGAATCAGCCCCAGCATTTT
CASSLGGTGNQPQHF
>TRBJ2-1|-|-|TRBV4-1
TGCGCCAGCAGCCAGACGATTTGGCGACAGACCGGCTCCTACAATGAGCAGTTCTTC
CASSQTIWRQTGSYNEQFF
>TRBJ2-7|-|-|TRBV27
TGTGCCAGCAGTTTGACAATAAACTCCTACGAGCAGTACTTC
CASSLTINSYEQYF
>TRBJ2-5|-|-|TRBV7-6
TGTGCCAGCAGCTCCAGGGGACTGCTTGGGGAGCAGTACTTC
CASSSRGLLGEQYF
>TRBJ2-1|TRBD2|-|TRBV9
TGTGCCAGCAGCGTAGCGGGCGGGCGAGCGGGAAATGAGCAGTTCTTC
CASSVAGGRAGNEQFF
>TRBJ2-6|-|-|TRBV18
TGTGCCAGCTCGAAAGGAGGCTCTGGGGCCAACGTCCTGACTTTC
CASSKGGSGANVLTF
>TRBJ2-1|-|-|TRBV6-1
TGTGCCAGCAGTGTCGAGGCCAGATCTTACAATGAGCAGTTCTTC
CASSVEARSYNEQFF
>TRBJ2-7|TRBD1|-|TRBV4-1
TGCGCCAGCAGCCAGAGACCGGGACAGGGATCCGAGCAGTACTTC
CASSQRPGQGSEQYF
>TRBJ2-7|TRBD1|once|TRBV18
TGTGCCAGCTCGTCTCCGACCGGGACAGCTTCCTACGAGCAGTACTTC
CASSSPTGTASYEQYF
>TRBJ2-7|-|-|TRBV9
TGTGCCAGCAGCGTAGGGCCGGCAGGGGAGGACGAGCAGTACTTC
CASSVGPAGEDEQYF
>TRBJ1-2|-|once|TRBV28
TGTGCCAGCAGTCCTCCGGGCCCCTTGACAGGAATCTATGGCTACACCTTC
CASSPPGPLTGIYGYTF
>TRBJ2-7|-|-|TRBV4-1
TGCGCCAGCAGCCTCCACAAGTTGGGGTACTCCTACGAGCAGTACTTC
CASSLHKLGYSYEQYF
>TRBJ1-1|-|few|TRBV5-1
TGCGCCAGCAGCTTGCAACAGCTCACTGAAGCTTTCTTT
CASSLQQLTEAFF
>TRBJ2-1|-|-|TRBV19
TGTGCCAGTAGTATAGGGACACCCTCCTACAATGAGCAGTTCTTC
CASSIGTPSYNEQFF
>TRBJ1-4|TRBD1|-|TRBV19
TGTGCCAGTACCTGGACAGGTTGGTCCGGAAAACTGTTTTTT
CASTWTGWSGKLFF
>TRBJ1-1|-|few|TRBV10-2
TGCGCCAGCAGTGAGGATATGGGAGCTTGGAATACTGAAGCTTTCTTT
CASSEDMGAWNTEAFF
>TRBJ2-5|-|-|TRBV6-5
TGTGCCAGCAGCCCCGAAGGAAGGGCGGAGACCCAGTACTTC
CASSPEGRAETQYF
>TRBJ2-1|TRBD2|-|TRBV19
TGTGCCAGTGGGTTTAGCGGGAGGGAAGACCAGTTCTTC
CASGFSGREDQFF
>TRBJ2-1|-|-|TRBV6-1
TGTGCCAGCAACCTAGGTTACAATGAGCAGTTCTTC
CASNLGYNEQFF
>TRBJ1-3|-|-|TRBV2
TGTGCCAGCAGTGTAGCGGGACTCTGGGGAAACACCATATATTTT
CASSVAGLWGNTIYF
>TRBJ2-3|TRBD2|-|TRBV9
TGTGCCAGCAGCGTAGACAGTAGCTGGGGGGGTTTCACAGATACGCAGTATTTT
CASSVDSSWGGFTDTQYF